The present T cell receptor (beta chain) was sequenced within a study of Tregs in tolerant kidney transplant recipients. Profiling relied on immunoSEQ multiplex PCR, and the TCRdb table lists in-frame clones only, not all of them. Of 75,000 to 85,000 clones in the sample, approximately 89% were seen once. Unstimulated Tregs (CD4+CD25+CD127-) and CD4+CD25- non-Tregs were sorted from PBMCs. An overnight rest at 37°C with 150 to 250 IU/ml IL-2 preceded regulatory T cell sorting from thawed PBMCs. Germline V lookup: CDR1 MDHEN, CDR2 SYDVKM. Trimming shortened V by 6 bases and J by 7 bases, and 16 bases separated the two germline ends. This CDR3 spans 14 amino acids.

The rearrangement links TRBV28 to TRBJ1-5; D is unresolved. The input for sequencing was Tregs from blood, taken before the transplant. The clonotype was recovered from a human donor who received a combined kidney and bone marrow transplant. In DNA, the CDR3 is TGTGCCAGCAGCCCCTCGGAGGGTATGCAGCCCCAGCATTTT. Residues: CASSPSEGMQPQHF.